This T cell receptor beta chain is drawn from a study of molecular identifiers for immune sequencing clone quantification. Libraries for naive CD8 T cells, which were made from roughly 18,000 to 920,000 sorted cells, drew on 10%, 30% or 50% of the RNA. Naive CD8 T cells, phenotype CD8+CD4-CCR7+CD45RA+, were sorted. This CDR3 has 15 residues. Germline CDR1 SGHAT, CDR2 FQNNGV. The ends were cut back, 3 bases at V and 6 bases at J, with 16 bases in the middle. This clonotype was seen many times. Listed TCR primers and previously described methods were used for bulk TCR libraries. MiXCR, applied by TCRdb to the PCR reads, yields one record per CDR3 protein. The sample holds about 330,000 distinct CDR3 sequences; roughly 23% are singletons and the top ten take roughly 0.7%.

The chain is built from TRBV11-2 and TRBJ2-3; possibly TRBD1 or TRBD2 for D (5 bases each). The source is a human donor in good health. Some libraries in this study had Jurkat cell RNA spiked in. Sequencing input: naive CD8+ T cells from blood, with Jurkat cell RNA spiked in. The subset denotes: FACS-sorted CD8+CD4-CCR7+CD45RA+ naive T cells. CDR3 amino acids: CASSFLPGPEDTQYF. The CDR3 nucleotides read TGTGCCAGCAGCTTTTTGCCGGGGCCCGAGGATACGCAGTATTTT.